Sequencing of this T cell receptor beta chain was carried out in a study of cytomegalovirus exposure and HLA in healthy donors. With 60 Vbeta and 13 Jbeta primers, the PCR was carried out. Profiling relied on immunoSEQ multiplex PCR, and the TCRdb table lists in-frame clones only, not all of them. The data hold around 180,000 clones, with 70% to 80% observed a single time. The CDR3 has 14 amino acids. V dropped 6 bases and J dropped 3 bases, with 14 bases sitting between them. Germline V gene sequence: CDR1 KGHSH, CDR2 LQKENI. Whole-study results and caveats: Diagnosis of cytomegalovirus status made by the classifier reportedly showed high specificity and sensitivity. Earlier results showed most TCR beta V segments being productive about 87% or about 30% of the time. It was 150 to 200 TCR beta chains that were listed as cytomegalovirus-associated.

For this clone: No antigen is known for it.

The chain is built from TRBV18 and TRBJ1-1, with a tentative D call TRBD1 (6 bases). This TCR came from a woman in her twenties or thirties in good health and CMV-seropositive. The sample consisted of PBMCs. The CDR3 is CASSRGAEDTEAFF. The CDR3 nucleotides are TGTGCCAGCTCCCGGGGGGCAGAGGACACTGAAGCTTTCTTT.